A single T cell receptor beta chain is shown here with its context. What it binds is not known. The data are from a study of T cell responses to AZD1222 COVID-19 vaccine. Findings and caveats of the study: Seropositive AZD1222 recipients at baseline numbered only 6 or 7. Spike-specific TCR breadth and depth were elevated following two AZD1222 doses.

This table comes from immunoSEQ multiplex PCR, and its TCRdb copy is limited to in-frame clones, with some not included. The sample yields about 160,000 clones, roughly 90% seen once. This clonotype was obtained from an adult in good health. The sequences come from peripheral blood, collected on day 0 of AZD1222 vaccination.

The CDR3 nucleotides are TGTGCCAGCAGTCCGTCGACAGGGGGGTACGAGCAGTACTTC. It translates to CASSPSTGGYEQYF. The gene calls are TRBV28 and TRBJ2-7, with 9 bases matching TRBD1. Germline assignment: CDR1 MDHEN and CDR2 SYDVKM. V lost 5 bases to trimming and J lost 4 bases; unmatched junction nucleotides: 6. CDR3 length: 14 amino acids.